This T cell receptor (beta chain) is from a study of post-analysis software for immune sequencing data. The study, taken as a whole, reports: Multiple sclerosis patients showed significantly lower normalized Chao1 diversity than controls did. In patients, about five TRBV segments were more frequent than in controls, with TRBV5-6, TRBV5-1 and TRBV20-1 among them.

Germline CDR1 reads LGHDT; CDR2 reads YNNKEL (reference sequence). V was trimmed by 0 bases and J by 5 bases, leaving 7 bases between them. The CDR3 sequence is 13 residues long. Prepared TCR beta cDNA libraries contained unique molecular identifiers. Researchers reported approximately 500,000 cDNA molecules coming from approximately 1 to 10 million T cells. In TCRdb, the PCR reads were re-called with MiXCR into one record per CDR3 protein. Of 150,000 to 200,000 distinct CDR3 sequences listed, about 37% are singletons. The sample holds many counts of this clonotype. Its antigen is still unknown. The chain joins TRBV3-1 to TRBJ2-5; D not resolved. Specimen: blood, collected after autologous hematopoietic stem cell transplantation. This TCR came from a girl aged 5 to 17 with multiple sclerosis. In DNA form, the CDR3 reads TGTGCCAGCAGCCAAGATCGGATGGAGACCCAGTACTTC. Protein product: CASSQDRMETQYF.